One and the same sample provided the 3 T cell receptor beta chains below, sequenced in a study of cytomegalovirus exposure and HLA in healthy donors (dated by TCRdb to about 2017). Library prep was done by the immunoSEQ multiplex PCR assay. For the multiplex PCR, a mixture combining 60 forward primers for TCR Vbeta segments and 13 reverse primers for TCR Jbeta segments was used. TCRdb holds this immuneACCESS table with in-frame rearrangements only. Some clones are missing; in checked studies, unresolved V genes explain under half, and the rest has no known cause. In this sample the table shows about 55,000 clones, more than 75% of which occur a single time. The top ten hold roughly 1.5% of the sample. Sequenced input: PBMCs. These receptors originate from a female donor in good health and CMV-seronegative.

CDR3 DNA: TGTGCCAGCAGCCACGGGGGACAAGAGACCCAGTACTTC. Amino acids: CASSHGGQETQYF. The V and J genes are TRBV7-2 and TRBJ2-5; a weak D match, TRBD2 (6 bases). Looked up from germline, CDR1 is SGHTA and CDR2 is FQGNSA. V shed 5 bases and J shed 2 bases, with 9 bases lying between them. The CDR3 loop spans 13 amino acids.

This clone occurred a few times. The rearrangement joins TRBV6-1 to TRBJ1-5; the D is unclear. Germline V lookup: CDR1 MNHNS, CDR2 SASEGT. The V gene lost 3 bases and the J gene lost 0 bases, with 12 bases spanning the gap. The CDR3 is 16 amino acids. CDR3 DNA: TGTGCCAGCAGTGATAGCGGCTTTTATAGCAATCAGCCCCAGCATTTT. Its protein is CASSDSGFYSNQPQHF.

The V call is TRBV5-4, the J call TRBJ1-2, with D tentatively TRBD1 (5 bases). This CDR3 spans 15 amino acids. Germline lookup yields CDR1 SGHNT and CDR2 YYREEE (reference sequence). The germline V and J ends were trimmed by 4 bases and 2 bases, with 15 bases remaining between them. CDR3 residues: CASSTQNRPNYGYTF. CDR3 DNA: TGTGCCAGCAGCACACAAAACAGGCCGAACTATGGCTACACCTTC.